The T cell receptor (beta chain) described here comes from a study of T-cell reconstitution after alpha-beta-depleted transplantation in children. General observations from the study: Several hundred expanded graft clones reportedly supplied alpha-beta T cells about two months after transplant.

This clonotype was recorded a few times. What it binds is unknown. TCRbeta library construction was performed incorporating unique molecular identifiers. TCRdb reprocessed the PCR reads with MiXCR, giving one entry per CDR3 protein. The sample records hundreds of thousands of distinct CDR3 sequences, roughly a quarter being singletons. Per germline, CDR1 SNHLY and CDR2 FYNNEI. The CDR3 runs to 14 residues. V lost 7 bases and J 1 base, leaving 11 bases between the germline ends. The chain employs TRBV2 and TRBJ1-5, with D unclear. This specimen was PBMCs, mostly from graft donor cells, taken 360 days after TCRalphabeta/CD19-depleted stem cell transplant. This TCR derives from a female patient aged 2-9 years who had a stem cell transplant for congenital amegakaryocytic thrombocytopenia, so the T cells may come from the graft donor. The CDR3 DNA sequence: TGTGCCAGCACTAAGGGAGGGAGCAATCAGCCCCAGCATTTT. Translated, it gives CASTKGGSNQPQHF.